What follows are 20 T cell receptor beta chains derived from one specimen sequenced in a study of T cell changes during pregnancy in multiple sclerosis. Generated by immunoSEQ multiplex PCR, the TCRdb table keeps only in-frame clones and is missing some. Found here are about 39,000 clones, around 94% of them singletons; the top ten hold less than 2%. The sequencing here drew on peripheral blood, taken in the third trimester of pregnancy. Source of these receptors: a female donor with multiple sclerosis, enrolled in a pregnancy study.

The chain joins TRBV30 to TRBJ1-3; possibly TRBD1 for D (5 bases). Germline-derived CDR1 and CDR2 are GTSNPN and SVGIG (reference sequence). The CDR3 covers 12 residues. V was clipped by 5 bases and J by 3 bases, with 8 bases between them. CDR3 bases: TGTGCCTGGTACAGGAGTGGAAACACCATATATTTT. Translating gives CAWYRSGNTIYF.

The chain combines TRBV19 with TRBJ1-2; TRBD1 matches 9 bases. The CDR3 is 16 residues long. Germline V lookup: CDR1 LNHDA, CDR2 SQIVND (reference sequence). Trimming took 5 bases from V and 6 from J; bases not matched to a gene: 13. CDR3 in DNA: TGTGCCAGTAGTGACCAACAGGGGGCGTATGCGGATGGCTACACCTTC. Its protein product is CASSDQQGAYADGYTF.

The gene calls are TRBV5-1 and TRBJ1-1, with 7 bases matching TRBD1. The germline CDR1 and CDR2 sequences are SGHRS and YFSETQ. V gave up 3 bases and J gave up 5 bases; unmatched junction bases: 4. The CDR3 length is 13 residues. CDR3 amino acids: CASSWTGETEAFF. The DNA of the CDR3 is TGCGCCAGCAGCTGGACAGGAGAAACTGAAGCTTTCTTT.

Here the CDR3 reads CASSQDSTNYGYTF. In nucleotides, the CDR3 is TGTGCCAGCAGCCAAGACAGTACTAACTATGGCTACACCTTC. This chain joins TRBV7-3 and TRBJ1-2; perhaps TRBD1 as D (5 bases). The CDR3 length is 14 residues. Germline V gene sequence: CDR1 SGHTA, CDR2 FQGTGA. V was trimmed by 5 bases and J by 0 bases, leaving 10 bases between them.

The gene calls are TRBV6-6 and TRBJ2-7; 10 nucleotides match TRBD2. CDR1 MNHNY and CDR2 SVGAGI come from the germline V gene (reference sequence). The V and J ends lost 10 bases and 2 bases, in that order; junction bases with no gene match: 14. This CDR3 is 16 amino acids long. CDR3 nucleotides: TGTGCCACCAGGGGGACTAGCGTAACCTTAGCCTACGAGCAGTACTTC. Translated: CATRGTSVTLAYEQYF.

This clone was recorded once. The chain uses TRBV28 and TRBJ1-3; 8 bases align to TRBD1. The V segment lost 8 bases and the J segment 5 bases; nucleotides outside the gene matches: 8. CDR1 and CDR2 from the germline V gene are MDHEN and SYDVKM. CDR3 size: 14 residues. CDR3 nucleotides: TGTGCCAGCGCGGAGGGCAGGGGGCGAAACACCATATATTTT. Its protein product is CASAEGRGRNTIYF. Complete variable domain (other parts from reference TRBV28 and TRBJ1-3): DVKVTQSSRYLVKRTGEKVFLECVQDMDHENMFWYRQDPGLGLRLIYFSYDVKMKEKGDIPEGYSVSREKKERFSLILESASTNQTSMYLCASAEGRGRNTIYFGEGSWLTVV.

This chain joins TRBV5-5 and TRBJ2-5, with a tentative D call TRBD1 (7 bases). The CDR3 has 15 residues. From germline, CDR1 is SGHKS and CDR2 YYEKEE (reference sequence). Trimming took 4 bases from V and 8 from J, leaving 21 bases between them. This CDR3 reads CASSPGARTGVTQYF. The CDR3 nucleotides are TGTGCCAGCAGCCCGGGGGCGCGTACAGGGGTAACCCAGTACTTC.

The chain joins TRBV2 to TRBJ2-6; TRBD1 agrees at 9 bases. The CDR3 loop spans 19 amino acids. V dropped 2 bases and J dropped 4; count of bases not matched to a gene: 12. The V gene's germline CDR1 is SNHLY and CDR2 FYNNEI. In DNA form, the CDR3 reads TGTGCCAGCAGTGAATTTTTTTGGGACAGGGCGTCCGGGGCCAACGTCCTGACTTTC. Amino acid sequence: CASSEFFWDRASGANVLTF.

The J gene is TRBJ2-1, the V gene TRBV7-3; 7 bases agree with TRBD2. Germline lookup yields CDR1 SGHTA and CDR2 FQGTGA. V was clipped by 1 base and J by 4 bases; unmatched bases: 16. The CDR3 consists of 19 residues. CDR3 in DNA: TGTGCCAGCAGCTTAAGGGCGGGTAAAACTAGCGAGACTTACAATGAGCAGTTCTTC. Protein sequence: CASSLRAGKTSETYNEQFF.

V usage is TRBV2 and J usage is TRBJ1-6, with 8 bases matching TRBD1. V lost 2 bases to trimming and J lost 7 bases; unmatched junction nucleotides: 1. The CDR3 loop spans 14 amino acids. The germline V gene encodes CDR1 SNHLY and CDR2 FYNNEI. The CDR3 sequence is CASSETGGNSPLHF. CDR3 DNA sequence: TGTGCCAGCAGTGAAACAGGGGGGAATTCACCCCTCCACTTT.

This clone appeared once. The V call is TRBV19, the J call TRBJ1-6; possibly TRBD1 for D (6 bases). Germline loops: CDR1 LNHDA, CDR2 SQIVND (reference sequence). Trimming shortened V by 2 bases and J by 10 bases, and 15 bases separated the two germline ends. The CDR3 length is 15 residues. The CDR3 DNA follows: TGTGCCAGTAGTATATTGCAGGGGTCAGGGTCACCCCTCCACTTT. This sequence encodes CASSILQGSGSPLHF.

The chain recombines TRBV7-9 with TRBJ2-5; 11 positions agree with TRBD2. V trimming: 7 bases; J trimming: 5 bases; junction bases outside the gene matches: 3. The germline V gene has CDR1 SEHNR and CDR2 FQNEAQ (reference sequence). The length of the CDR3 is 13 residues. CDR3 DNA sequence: TGTGCCAGCAAGATAGCGGGAGGGGAGACCCAGTACTTC. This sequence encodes CASKIAGGETQYF.

CDR3 bases: TGTGCCAGCAGTGAATTGAGAGGACTCCGCTTCTTC. Amino acids: CASSELRGLRFF. The chain employs TRBV6-1 and TRBJ2-1; maybe TRBD2 (5 bases). The germline V and J ends were trimmed by 2 bases and 16 bases, with 15 bases remaining between them. The CDR3 totals 12 residues. Germline CDR1 MNHNS, CDR2 SASEGT.

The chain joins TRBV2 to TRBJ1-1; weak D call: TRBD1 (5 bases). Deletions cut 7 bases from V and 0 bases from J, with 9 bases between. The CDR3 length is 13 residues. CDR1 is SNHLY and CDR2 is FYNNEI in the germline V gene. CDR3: CASISGLNTEAFF. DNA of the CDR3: TGTGCCAGCATCTCAGGGCTGAACACTGAAGCTTTCTTT. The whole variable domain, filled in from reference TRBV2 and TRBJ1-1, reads EPEVTQTPSHQVTQMGQEVILRCVPISNHLYFYWYRQILGQKVEFLVSFYNNEISEKSEIFDDQFSVERPDGSNFTLKIRSTKLEDSAMYFCASISGLNTEAFFGQGTRLTVV.

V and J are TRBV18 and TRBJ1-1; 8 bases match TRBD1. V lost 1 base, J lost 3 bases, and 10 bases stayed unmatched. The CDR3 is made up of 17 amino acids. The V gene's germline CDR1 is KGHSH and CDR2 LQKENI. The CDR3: CASSPLGQAFRDTEAFF. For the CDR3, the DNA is TGTGCCAGCTCACCACTGGGACAGGCCTTTAGGGACACTGAAGCTTTCTTT.

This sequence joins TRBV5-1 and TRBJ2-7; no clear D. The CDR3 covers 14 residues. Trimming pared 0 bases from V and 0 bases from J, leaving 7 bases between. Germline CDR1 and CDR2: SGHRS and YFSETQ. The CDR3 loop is CASSLVPGSYEQYF. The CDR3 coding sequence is TGCGCCAGCAGCTTGGTGCCGGGCTCCTACGAGCAGTACTTC.

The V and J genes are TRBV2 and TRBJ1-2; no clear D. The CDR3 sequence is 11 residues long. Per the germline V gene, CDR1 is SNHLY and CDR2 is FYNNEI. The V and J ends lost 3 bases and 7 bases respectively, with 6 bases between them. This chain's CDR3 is CASSDAFGYTF. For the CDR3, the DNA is TGTGCCAGCAGTGACGCGTTTGGCTACACCTTC.

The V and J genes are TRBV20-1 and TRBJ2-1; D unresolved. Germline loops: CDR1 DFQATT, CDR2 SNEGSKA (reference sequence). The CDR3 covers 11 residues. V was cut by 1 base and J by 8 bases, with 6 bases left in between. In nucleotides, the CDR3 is TGCAGTGCTAGAGCCCATCATGAGCAGTTCTTC. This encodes CSARAHHEQFF.

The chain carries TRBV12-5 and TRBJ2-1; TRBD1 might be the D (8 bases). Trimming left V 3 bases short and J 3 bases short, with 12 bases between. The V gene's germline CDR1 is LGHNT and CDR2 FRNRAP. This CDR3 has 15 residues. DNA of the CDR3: TGTGCTAGTGGTTTACAGGGGGGGAACTACAATGAGCAGTTCTTC. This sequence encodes CASGLQGGNYNEQFF. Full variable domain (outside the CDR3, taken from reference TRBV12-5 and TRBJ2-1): DARVTQTPRHKVTEMGQEVTMRCQPILGHNTVFWYRQTMMQGLELLAYFRNRAPLDDSGMPKDRFSAEMPDATLATLKIQPSEPRDSAVYFCASGLQGGNYNEQFFGPGTRLTVL.

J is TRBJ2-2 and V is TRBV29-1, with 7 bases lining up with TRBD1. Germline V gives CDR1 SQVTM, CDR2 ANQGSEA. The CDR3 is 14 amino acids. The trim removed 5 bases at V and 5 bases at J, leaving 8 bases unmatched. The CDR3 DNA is TGCAGCGTTCACACAGGGGCGGTGACCGGGGAGCTGTTTTTT. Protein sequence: CSVHTGAVTGELFF.